This T cell receptor beta chain was captured by sequencing in a study of shared clonotypes between healthy human individuals. On the study more broadly: The donor group consisted of a couple of women and a few men, aged 18 to 49.

Donors, healthy HIV-negative adults, lacked recent acute infections or vaccinations. Those who donated, Caucasian adults without exception, all lived in Nashville, Tennessee. Details on this clone: One end of the junction varies from germline; a read error may be responsible.

In germline, CDR1 is SNHLY, CDR2 FYNNEI. This CDR3 contains 12 residues. The method was immunoSEQ multiplex PCR; TCRdb's version includes in-frame clones alone and lacks a portion of them. The repertoire consists of about 96,000 clones, with around half occurring once and the leading ten covering more than 13%. This clonotype originated in a middle-aged woman in good health. Some clones in this sample may be carry-over from other donors' samples. The rearrangement joins TRBV2 to TRBJ2-1, with D tentatively TRBD2 (6 bases). The sample was PBMCs. In DNA, the CDR3 is TGTGCCAGCAGGGAAGGTAGCGGTGAGCAGTTCTTC. Protein product: CASREGSGEQFF. The whole variable domain, remainder taken from reference TRBV2 and TRBJ2-1, is EPEVTQTPSHQVTQMGQEVILRCVPISNHLYFYWYRQILGQKVEFLVSFYNNEISEKSEIFDDQFSVERPDGSNFTLKIRSTKLEDSAMYFCASREGSGEQFFGPGTRLTVL.